The clone carrying this T cell receptor (beta chain) was picked up one time. This record comes from a study of OX40 agonist ivuxolimab in advanced cancers. On the study more broadly: Patients were given ivuxolimab, an antibody that agonizes OX40 (CD134).

Autoimmune disease history or systemic immunosuppression led to patients being barred. The germline gives CDR1 SGHRS, CDR2 YFSETQ. V trimming: 7 bases; J trimming: 10 bases; junction bases outside the gene matches: 11. This CDR3 region has 15 residues. TCRdb keeps only in-frame clones here, not all; method: immunoSEQ multiplex PCR. The sample lists about 81,000 clones, about 86% occurring once. The receptor comes from an adult with an advanced solid tumor such as melanoma, head and neck, liver or kidney cancer. The rearrangement links TRBV5-1 to TRBJ1-6; 10 bases agree with TRBD1. Sequenced material: CD4+ or CD8+ T cells sorted from blood, taken in a trial of the OX40 agonist ivuxolimab. Here the CDR3 reads CASRLGGTGDSPLHF. DNA for the CDR3: TGCGCCAGCCGACTAGGTGGGACAGGGGACTCACCCCTCCACTTT.